This T cell receptor beta chain was obtained from a study of blood T cell repertoires in COVID-19. Study processing details: Reference gene primers were amplified, and this amplification served to estimate nucleated cell counts. Sequencing used immunoSEQ multiplex PCR; TCRdb keeps in-frame clones, though not all of them. That table furnishes V, J and clone size, whereas the DNA furnished D and trimming. The profile shows over 40,000 clones, about 86% of them singletons. With V trimmed by 5 bases and J by 5 bases, 8 bases remained unmatched. CDR1 is SGHRS, CDR2 YFSETQ, per germline. This CDR3 spans 15 amino acids.

The rearrangement joins TRBV5-1 to TRBJ2-5; 11 bases are shared with TRBD1. The clonotype originates from a man older than 75 with active COVID-19. The sample comprised peripheral blood. The CDR3, as DNA: TGCGCCAGCAGGACGGACAGGGGGCCTCGGGAGACCCAGTACTTC. It encodes CASRTDRGPRETQYF.